This T cell receptor beta chain was identified in a study of blood T cell repertoires in COVID-19. Study in general: From T cells, B-cell-depleted T cells, or PBMCs came the material, which was cDNA or gDNA.

Authors' data handling: Using reference gene primer amplification, nucleated cell counts were estimated. The repertoire was sequenced with immunoSEQ multiplex PCR; TCRdb's copy has only in-frame clones and lacks some. V and J calls and clone size are as listed in that table; D and trimming were resolved from the DNA. The sample holds about 90,000 clones, 86% seen once. Sequenced sample: peripheral blood. The receptor's source is an older man with acute or convalescent COVID-19.

CDR3 coding DNA: TGTGCCAGCAGTTCCGGCGGGTGGACCTACGAGCAGTACTTC. This gives the protein CASSSGGWTYEQYF. V usage is TRBV6-5 and J usage is TRBJ2-7; the D gene is possibly TRBD2 (5 bases). The CDR3 runs 14 residues. CDR1 MNHEY and CDR2 SVGAGI come from the germline V gene. V was shortened by 4 bases and J by 2 bases, with 12 bases between the two germline ends.